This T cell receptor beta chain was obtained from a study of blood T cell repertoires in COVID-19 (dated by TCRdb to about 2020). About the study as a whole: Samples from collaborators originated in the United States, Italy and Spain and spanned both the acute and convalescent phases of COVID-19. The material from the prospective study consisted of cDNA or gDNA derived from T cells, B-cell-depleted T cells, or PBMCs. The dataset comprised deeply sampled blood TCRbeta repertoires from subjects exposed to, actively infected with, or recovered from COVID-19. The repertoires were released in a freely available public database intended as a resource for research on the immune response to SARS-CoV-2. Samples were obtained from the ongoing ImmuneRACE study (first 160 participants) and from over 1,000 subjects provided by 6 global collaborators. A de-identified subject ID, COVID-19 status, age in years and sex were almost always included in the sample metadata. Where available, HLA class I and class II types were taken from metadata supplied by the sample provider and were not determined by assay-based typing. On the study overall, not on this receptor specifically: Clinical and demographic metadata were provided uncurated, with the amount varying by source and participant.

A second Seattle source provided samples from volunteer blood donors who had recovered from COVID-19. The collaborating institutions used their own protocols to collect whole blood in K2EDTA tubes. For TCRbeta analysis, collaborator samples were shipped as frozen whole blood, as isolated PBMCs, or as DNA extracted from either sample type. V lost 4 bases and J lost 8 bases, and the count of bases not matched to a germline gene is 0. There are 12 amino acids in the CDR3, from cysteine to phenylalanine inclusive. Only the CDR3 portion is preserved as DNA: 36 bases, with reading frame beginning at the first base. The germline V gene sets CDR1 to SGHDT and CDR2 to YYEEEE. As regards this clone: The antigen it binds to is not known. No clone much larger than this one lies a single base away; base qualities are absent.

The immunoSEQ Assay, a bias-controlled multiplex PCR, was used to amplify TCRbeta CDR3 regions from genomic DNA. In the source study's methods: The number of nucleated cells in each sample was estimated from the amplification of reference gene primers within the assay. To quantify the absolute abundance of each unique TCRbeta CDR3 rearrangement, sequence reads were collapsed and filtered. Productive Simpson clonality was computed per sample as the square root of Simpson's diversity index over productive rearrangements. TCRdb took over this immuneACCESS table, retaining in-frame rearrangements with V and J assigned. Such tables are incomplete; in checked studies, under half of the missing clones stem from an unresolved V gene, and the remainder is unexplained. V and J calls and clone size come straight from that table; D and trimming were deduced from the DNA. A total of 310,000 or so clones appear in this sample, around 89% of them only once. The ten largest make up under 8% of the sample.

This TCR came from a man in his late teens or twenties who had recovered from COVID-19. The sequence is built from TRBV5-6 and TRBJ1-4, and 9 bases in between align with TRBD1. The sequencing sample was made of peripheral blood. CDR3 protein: CASSGTGEKLFF. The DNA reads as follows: TGTGCCAGCAGCGGGACAGGGGAAAAACTGTTTTTT.